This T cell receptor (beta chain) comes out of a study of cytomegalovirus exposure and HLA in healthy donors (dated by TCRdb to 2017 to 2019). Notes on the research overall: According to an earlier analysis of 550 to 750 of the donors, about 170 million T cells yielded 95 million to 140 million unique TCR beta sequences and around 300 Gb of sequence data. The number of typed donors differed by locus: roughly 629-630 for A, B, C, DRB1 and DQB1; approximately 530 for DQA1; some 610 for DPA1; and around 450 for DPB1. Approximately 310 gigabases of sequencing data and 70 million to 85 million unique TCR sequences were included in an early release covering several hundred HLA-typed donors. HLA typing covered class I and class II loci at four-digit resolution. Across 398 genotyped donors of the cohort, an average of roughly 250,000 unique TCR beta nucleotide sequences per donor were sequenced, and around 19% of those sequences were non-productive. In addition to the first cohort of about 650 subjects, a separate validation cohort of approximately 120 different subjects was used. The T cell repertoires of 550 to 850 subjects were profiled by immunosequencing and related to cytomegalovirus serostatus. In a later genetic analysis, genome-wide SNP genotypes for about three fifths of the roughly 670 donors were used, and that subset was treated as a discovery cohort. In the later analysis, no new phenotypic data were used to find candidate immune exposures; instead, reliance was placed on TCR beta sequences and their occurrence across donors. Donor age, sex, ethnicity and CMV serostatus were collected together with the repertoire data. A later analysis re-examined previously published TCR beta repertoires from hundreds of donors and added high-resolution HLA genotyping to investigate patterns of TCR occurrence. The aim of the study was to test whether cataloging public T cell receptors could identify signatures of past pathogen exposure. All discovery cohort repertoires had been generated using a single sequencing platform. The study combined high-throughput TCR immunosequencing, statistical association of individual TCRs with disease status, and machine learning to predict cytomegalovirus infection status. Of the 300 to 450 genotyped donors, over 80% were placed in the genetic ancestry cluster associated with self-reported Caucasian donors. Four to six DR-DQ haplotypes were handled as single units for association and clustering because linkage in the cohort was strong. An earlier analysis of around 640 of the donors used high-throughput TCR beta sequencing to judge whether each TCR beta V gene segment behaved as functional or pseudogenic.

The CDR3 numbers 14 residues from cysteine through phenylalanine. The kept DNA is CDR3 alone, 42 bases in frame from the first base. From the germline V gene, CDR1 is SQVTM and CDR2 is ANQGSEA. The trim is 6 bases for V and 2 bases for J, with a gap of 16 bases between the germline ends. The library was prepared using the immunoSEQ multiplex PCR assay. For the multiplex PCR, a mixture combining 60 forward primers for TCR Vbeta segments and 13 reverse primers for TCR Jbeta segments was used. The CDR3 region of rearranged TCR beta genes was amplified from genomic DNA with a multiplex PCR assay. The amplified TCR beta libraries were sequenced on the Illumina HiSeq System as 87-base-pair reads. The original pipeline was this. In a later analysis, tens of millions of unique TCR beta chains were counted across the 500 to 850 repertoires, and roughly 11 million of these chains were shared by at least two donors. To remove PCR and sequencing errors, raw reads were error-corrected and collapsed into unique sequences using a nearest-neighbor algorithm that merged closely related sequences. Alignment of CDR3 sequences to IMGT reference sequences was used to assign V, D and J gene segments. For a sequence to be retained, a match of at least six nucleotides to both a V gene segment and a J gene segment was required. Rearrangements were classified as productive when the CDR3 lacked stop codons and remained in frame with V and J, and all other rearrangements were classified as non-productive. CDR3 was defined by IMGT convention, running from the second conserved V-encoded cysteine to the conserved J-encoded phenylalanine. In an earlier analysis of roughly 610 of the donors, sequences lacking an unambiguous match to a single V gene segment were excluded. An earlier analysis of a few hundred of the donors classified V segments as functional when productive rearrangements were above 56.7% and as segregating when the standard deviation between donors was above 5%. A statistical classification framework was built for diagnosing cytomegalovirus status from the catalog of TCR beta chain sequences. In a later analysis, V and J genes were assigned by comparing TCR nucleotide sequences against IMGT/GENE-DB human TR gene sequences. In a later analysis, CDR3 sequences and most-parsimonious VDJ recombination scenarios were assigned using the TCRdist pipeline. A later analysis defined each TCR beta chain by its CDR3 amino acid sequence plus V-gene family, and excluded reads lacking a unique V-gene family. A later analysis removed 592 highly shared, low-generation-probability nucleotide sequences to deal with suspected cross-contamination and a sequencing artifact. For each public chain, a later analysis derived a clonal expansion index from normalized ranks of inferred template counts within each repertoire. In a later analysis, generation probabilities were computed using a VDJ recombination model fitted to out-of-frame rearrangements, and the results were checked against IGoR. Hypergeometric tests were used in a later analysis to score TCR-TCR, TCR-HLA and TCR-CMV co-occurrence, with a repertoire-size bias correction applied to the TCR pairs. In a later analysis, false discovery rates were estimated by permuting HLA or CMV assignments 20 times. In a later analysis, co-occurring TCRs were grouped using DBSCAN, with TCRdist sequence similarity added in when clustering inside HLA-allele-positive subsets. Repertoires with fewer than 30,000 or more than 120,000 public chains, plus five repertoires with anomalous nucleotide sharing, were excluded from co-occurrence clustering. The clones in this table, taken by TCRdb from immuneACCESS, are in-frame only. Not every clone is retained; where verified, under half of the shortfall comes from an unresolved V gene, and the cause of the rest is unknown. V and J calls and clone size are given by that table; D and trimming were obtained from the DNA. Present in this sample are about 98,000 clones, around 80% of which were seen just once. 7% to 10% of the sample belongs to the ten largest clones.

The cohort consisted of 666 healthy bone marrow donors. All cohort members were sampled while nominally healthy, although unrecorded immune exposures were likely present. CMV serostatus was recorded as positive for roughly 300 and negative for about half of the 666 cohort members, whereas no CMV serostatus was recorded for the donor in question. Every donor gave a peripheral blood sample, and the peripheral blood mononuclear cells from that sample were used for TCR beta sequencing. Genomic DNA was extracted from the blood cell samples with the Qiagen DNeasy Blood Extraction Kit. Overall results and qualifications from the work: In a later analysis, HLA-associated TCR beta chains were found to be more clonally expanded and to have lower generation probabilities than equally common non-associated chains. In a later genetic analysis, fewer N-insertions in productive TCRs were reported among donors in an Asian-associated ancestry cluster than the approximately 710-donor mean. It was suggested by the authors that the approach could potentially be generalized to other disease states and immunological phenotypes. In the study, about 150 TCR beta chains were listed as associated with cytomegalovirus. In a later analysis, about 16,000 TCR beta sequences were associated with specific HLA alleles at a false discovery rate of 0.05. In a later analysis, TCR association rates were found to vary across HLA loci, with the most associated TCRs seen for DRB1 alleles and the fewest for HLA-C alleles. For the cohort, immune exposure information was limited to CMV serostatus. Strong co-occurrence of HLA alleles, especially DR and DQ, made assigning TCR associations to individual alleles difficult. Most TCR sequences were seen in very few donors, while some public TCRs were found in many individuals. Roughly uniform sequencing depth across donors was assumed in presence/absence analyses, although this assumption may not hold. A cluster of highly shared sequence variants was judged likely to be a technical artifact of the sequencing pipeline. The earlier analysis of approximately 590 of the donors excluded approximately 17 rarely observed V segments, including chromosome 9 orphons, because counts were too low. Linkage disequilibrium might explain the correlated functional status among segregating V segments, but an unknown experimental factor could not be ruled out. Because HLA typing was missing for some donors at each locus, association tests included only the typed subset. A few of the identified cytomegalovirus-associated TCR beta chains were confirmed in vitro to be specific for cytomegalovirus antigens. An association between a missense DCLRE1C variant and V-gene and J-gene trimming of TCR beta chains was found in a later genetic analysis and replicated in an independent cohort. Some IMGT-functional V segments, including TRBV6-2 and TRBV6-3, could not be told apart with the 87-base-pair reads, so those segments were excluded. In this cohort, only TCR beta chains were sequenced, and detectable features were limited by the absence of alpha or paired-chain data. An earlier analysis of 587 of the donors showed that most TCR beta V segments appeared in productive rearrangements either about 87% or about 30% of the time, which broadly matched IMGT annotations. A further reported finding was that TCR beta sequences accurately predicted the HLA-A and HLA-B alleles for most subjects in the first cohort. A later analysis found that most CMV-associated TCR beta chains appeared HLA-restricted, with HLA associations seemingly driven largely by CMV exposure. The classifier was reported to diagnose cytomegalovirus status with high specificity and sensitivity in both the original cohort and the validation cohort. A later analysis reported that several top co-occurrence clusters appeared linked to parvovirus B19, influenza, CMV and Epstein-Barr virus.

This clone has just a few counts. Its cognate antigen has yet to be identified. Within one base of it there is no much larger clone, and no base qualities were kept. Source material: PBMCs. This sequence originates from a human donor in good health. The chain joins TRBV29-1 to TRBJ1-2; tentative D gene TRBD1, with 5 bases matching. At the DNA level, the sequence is TGCAGCGTAGAATCCTTTCAGGGAAACTATGGCTACACCTTC. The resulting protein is CSVESFQGNYGYTF.